This is a list of T cell receptor beta chains from one sample in a study of T cell responses to AZD1222 COVID-19 vaccine. Here immunoSEQ multiplex PCR was the method, and the copy in TCRdb shows in-frame clones only, minus some. The sample consists of about 150,000 clones, 75% to 90% of them appearing once. Sequencing used peripheral blood, obtained after recovery from COVID-19. Receptor source: an adult who had recovered from COVID-19. CDR3s include the opening cysteine and the closing phenylalanine or tryptophan. A D gene is named only where the DNA matches it firmly. Size values are once, few and many counts, or a class for expanded clones, and some rows have none.

TRBV7-3	.	.	TRBJ1-1	TGTGCCAGCAGCTTAGGAATGAACACTGAAGCTTTCTTT	CASSLGMNTEAFF
TRBV19	TRBD1	few	TRBJ1-2	TGTGCCAGTAGTCGGGACAGGGGGTCTCTCTATGGCTACACCTTC	CASSRDRGSLYGYTF
TRBV28	.	.	TRBJ1-1	TGTGCCAGCAGTTTTACAAAGAACACTGAAGCTTTCTTT	CASSFTKNTEAFF
TRBV7-2	.	.	TRBJ2-7	TGTGCCAGCAGCCCTGGGCAGGGTGGCGAGCAGTACTTC	CASSPGQGGEQYF
TRBV24-1	.	.	TRBJ2-5	TGTGCCACCAGTGACCGGGGGAAAGAGACCCAGTACTTC	CATSDRGKETQYF
TRBV19	TRBD1	.	TRBJ2-7	TGTGCCAGTAGTCCCCGGACAGGGCTTTCCTACGAGCAGTACTTC	CASSPRTGLSYEQYF
TRBV11-2	TRBD2	.	TRBJ2-3	TGTGCCAGCAGCACGGGGGGACTAGCGGGGTCGCAGTATTTT	CASSTGGLAGSQYF
TRBV6-6	.	.	TRBJ1-1	TGTGCCAGCAGTTACTCGCCACAGGCCATAGCCGCTGAAGCTTTCTTT	CASSYSPQAIAAEAFF
TRBV7-9	.	.	TRBJ1-2	TGTGCCAGCAGCTTAGGTTCGGGGAACTATGGCTACACCTTC	CASSLGSGNYGYTF
TRBV10-3	.	once	TRBJ2-3	TGTGCCATCAGTGAGGGTCGAGGGGGGAGGTCAGATACGCAGTATTTT	CAISEGRGGRSDTQYF
TRBV3-1/TRBV3-2	TRBD2	.	TRBJ2-3	TGTGCCAGCAGCCAAGATAGGGGACTAGCGGGAGTTACGCAGTATTTT	CASSQDRGLAGVTQYF
TRBV27	TRBD1	.	TRBJ2-3	TGTGCCAGCACGGGACAGGGTGTGGGCACAGATACGCAGTATTTT	CASTGQGVGTDTQYF